What follows is one TCR beta chain and its context. The antigen is undetermined. These data originate in a study of blood T cells in healthy people across ages. Across the whole study: About one barcoded beta molecule per two T cells came from capture by template switching.

Germline-derived CDR1 and CDR2 are MNHNY and SVGAGI (reference sequence). V lost 6 bases to trimming and J lost 7 bases; unmatched junction nucleotides: 12. The CDR3 contains 15 residues. Alongside a J-beta primer mix, a sample-barcoded 5' primer served in a second PCR lasting about 6 to 11 cycles. TCRdb fed the 5' RACE reads into MiXCR, producing one record per CDR3 protein. Of approximately 850,000 distinct CDR3 sequences in the sample, under 45% were seen once. General study points: Strong correlation was found linking TCR beta diversity to naive T cell percentage. Calculation of diversity from one million T cells yielded estimates considered to be underestimates. Older individuals had lower TCR beta diversity per million T cells (the decline was roughly linear).

The chain combines TRBV6-6 with TRBJ2-7, with 10 bases fitting TRBD1. This sequence was found in a man aged 60 to 75 in good health. What was sequenced was blood. The CDR3 DNA follows: TGTGCCAGCAGCCTTGGGACAGGGGACTACAATGAGCAGTACTTC. The encoded protein is CASSLGTGDYNEQYF.